Listed below are T cell receptor beta chains from one sample, sequenced in a study of T-cell memory formation after mild COVID-19. MiXCR was run by TCRdb on the 5' RACE reads, yielding one entry per CDR3 protein. This sample carries about 420,000 distinct CDR3 sequences, more than 20% of them seen once, and the ten largest clones take roughly 13%. The sequenced material came from PBMCs or a T cell subset sorted from them (not recorded which). Receptors originate from an adult woman who had mild COVID-19 (a few samples of this study predate the infection). Cell type and time point are not known. Each CDR3 is given without its conserved first and last residue.

V gene,J gene,CDR3 protein
TRBV27,TRBJ2-7,ASSLRDSRYEQY
TRBV5-1,TRBJ2-3,ASSLLVGSTDTQY
TRBV6-5,TRBJ2-2,ASSYSVQLNTGELF
TRBV24-1,TRBJ2-1,ATSDGIRGFAEQF
TRBV5-1,TRBJ2-5,ASSSSGVTGMTQY
TRBV5-6,TRBJ1-5,ASSPGGWQPQH
TRBV30,TRBJ2-7,AWSVRSYEQY
TRBV4-3,TRBJ2-2,ASSQGPERSGGELF
TRBV6-5,TRBJ1-2,ASSPQKGGGYGYT
TRBV2,TRBJ1-2,ASSVRVRDYGYT
TRBV18,TRBJ1-6,ASSPGREAGSPLH
TRBV4-1,TRBJ2-7,ASSRVAGTGVSYEQY
TRBV12-3/TRBV12-4,TRBJ1-5,ASSLSGQGFSNQPQH
TRBV27,TRBJ2-1,ASSWGGTYYNEQF
TRBV29-1,TRBJ2-2,SPGDGENTGELF
TRBV29-1,TRBJ2-7,SVESGRSYEQY
TRBV3-1,TRBJ2-7,ASSSTTSEQY
TRBV7-9,TRBJ2-5,ASSLAEAAQETQY
TRBV7-3,TRBJ2-2,ASSLGTGELF
TRBV6-5,TRBJ1-3,ASRSGGSGNTIY
TRBV6-1,TRBJ1-1,ASGGFREAENTEAF
TRBV24-1,TRBJ2-3,ATSDPGTSGTYTQY
TRBV10-3,TRBJ2-1,AISDYSYNEQF
TRBV6-6,TRBJ2-4,ASSLRLAGGREAKNIQY
TRBV5-4,TRBJ2-2,ASSGQGQANTGELF
TRBV7-6,TRBJ2-5,ASSLAPGEETQY
TRBV11-2,TRBJ1-6,ASSASGGYSPLH
TRBV7-2,TRBJ1-1,ASSLALRVGAF
TRBV7-6,TRBJ1-4,ASSLEAGVGEKLF
TRBV5-4,TRBJ2-5,ASGGPGFNEETQY
TRBV2,TRBJ2-7,ASRDKPGTGNEQY
TRBV16,TRBJ1-5,ASSQFSSNQPQH
TRBV20-1,TRBJ2-7,SAAGNEQY
TRBV20-1,TRBJ2-1,SASRTGNEQF
TRBV27,TRBJ2-3,ASSFGQRGRRTDTQY
TRBV7-2,TRBJ2-7,ASSTGSSYEQY
TRBV20-1,TRBJ1-5,SARDGSSNQPQH
TRBV18,TRBJ1-2,ASSRGGQGTNGYT
TRBV12-3/TRBV12-4,TRBJ1-4,ASSSSGAANEKLF
TRBV6-2/TRBV6-3,TRBJ2-5,ASSSPGTSRQETQY
TRBV29-1,TRBJ2-2,SVGQTNTGELF